The 26 T cell receptor beta chains reported below all come from one sample, sequenced in a study of neoadjuvant anti-PD-1 for oral cavity cancer. Produced via immunoSEQ multiplex PCR; TCRdb's table is partial and in-frame only. The sample records fewer than 8,500 clones, over 65% being singletons. Sequenced here: PBMCs, sampled before nivolumab (anti-PD-1) treatment. The receptors here all came from a person aged 40 to 85 with oral cavity squamous cell carcinoma.

The chain uses TRBV2 and TRBJ1-2; D is undetermined. This CDR3 region has 12 residues. V dropped 4 bases and J dropped 8 bases, with 11 bases sitting between them. CDR1 and CDR2 (germline): SNHLY, FYNNEI. CDR3 DNA: TGTGCCAGCAGTGTGACGCGTATGGGCTACACCTTC. This encodes CASSVTRMGYTF.

The genes are TRBV7-9 and TRBJ1-4, with D unresolved. Per germline, CDR1 SEHNR and CDR2 FQNEAQ (reference sequence). The CDR3 extends over 14 amino acids. Trimming removed 3 bases from V and 8 bases from J, with 13 bases in between. The DNA for the CDR3 is TGTGCCAGCAGCTTTCTGGGTCTTGGGGAAAAACTGTTTTTT. Protein sequence: CASSFLGLGEKLFF.

The V gene is TRBV9, the J gene TRBJ1-6; D gene ambiguous. Germline CDR1 is SGDLS and CDR2 is YYNGEE. V gave up 0 bases and J gave up 4 bases, with 2 bases separating them. CDR3 length equals 13 residues. CDR3 sequence reads: CASSVEYNSPLHF. CDR3 DNA sequence: TGTGCCAGCAGCGTAGAATATAATTCACCCCTCCACTTT.

This clone has more than one count but fewer than ten. CDR3 bases: TGTGCCAGCAGCTTAGTAGGGACAGATTCACCCCTCCACTTT. This codes for CASSLVGTDSPLHF. The genes are TRBV7-8 and TRBJ1-6; TRBD1 matches at 7 bases. The germline V gene has CDR1 SGHVS and CDR2 FQNEAQ. The CDR3 loop spans 14 amino acids. J was trimmed by 8 bases and V by 1 base; bases with no gene match: 2.

The chain combines TRBV5-1 with TRBJ2-1; unclear D gene. From germline, CDR1 is SGHRS and CDR2 YFSETQ. The V end was cut by 4 bases, the J end by 0 bases, with 14 bases between. This CDR3 is 16 amino acids long. As DNA, the CDR3 is TGCGCCAGCAGCCCCCTAGTAGGCTACTCCTACAATGAGCAGTTCTTC. Its protein product is CASSPLVGYSYNEQFF.

This clone was counted between two and nine times. The chain couples TRBV10-3 to TRBJ2-1; TRBD2 aligns across 15 bases. This CDR3 comprises 19 residues. V was clipped by 3 bases and J by 6 bases; unmatched bases: 12. CDR1 is ENHRY, CDR2 SYGVKD, per germline. CDR3 sequence reads: CAISDRTSGGVLAINEQFF. DNA for the CDR3: TGTGCCATCAGTGATCGGACTAGCGGGGGGGTCTTGGCGATCAATGAGCAGTTCTTC.

The chain links TRBV18 to TRBJ1-1, with D maybe TRBD1 (6 bases). Trimming removed 3 bases at V and 3 bases at J, with 11 bases between. CDR1 and CDR2 (germline): KGHSH, LQKENI. This CDR3 spans 14 amino acids. The CDR3 coding sequence is TGTGCCAGCTCACCTGGCGCAGGGGACACTGAAGCTTTCTTT. Its translation is CASSPGAGDTEAFF.

The V call is TRBV10-3, the J call TRBJ1-1, with D possibly being TRBD1 (6 bases). The CDR3 loop spans 15 amino acids. Germline loops: CDR1 ENHRY, CDR2 SYGVKD. Trimming cost V 8 bases and J 1 base, with 17 bases left between them. The CDR3 bases are TGTGCCATCGGGCAGTTCCAAGGGGGGAACACTGAAGCTTTCTTT. Its protein is CAIGQFQGGNTEAFF.

This clone is a singleton in its sample. V gene TRBV7-9 combines with J gene TRBJ2-3; a possible D gene is TRBD2 (6 bases). The V end lost 5 bases, the J end lost 2 bases, and 17 bases lay between the germline ends. There are 16 residues in the CDR3. Looked up from germline, CDR1 is SEHNR and CDR2 is FQNEAQ (reference sequence). The CDR3 nucleotides read TGTGCCAGCAGCCATGCACGGGAGCTACACACAGATACGCAGTATTTT. Protein sequence: CASSHARELHTDTQYF. Full variable domain (missing parts from reference TRBV7-9 and TRBJ2-3): DTGVSQNPRHKITKRGQNVTFRCDPISEHNRLYWYRQTLGQGPEFLTYFQNEAQLEKSRLLSDRFSAERPKGSFSTLEIQRTEQGDSAMYLCASSHARELHTDTQYFGPGTRLTVL.

This clone came up a few times. The chain couples TRBV10-1 to TRBJ2-7; D remains unclear. V gave up 3 bases and J gave up 7 bases, with 10 bases separating them. There are 12 residues in the CDR3. The germline V gene has CDR1 WNHNN and CDR2 SYGVQD (reference sequence). The CDR3 sequence: CASSDPGDEQYF. CDR3 coding DNA: TGCGCCAGCAGTGACCCTGGGGATGAGCAGTACTTC.

The J gene is TRBJ1-4, the V gene TRBV5-5, with D possibly matching TRBD1 (6 bases). Trimming removed 0 bases at V and 5 bases at J, with 8 bases between. Germline V gives CDR1 SGHKS, CDR2 YYEKEE (reference sequence). The CDR3 is made up of 14 amino acids. CDR3 DNA: TGTGCCAGCAGCTTGGATCAGGGGAATGAAAAACTGTTTTTT. Translating it yields CASSLDQGNEKLFF.

There are a few counts of this clone. The V gene is TRBV4-1, the J gene TRBJ2-1, with TRBD2 as a possible D gene (5 bases). Germline-derived CDR1 and CDR2 are MGHRA and YSYEKL. The CDR3 loop spans 12 amino acids. V was pared by 4 bases and J by 6 bases, with 7 bases between. The chain's CDR3 is CASSPGSNEQFF. The DNA for the CDR3 is TGCGCCAGCAGCCCGGGGAGCAATGAGCAGTTCTTC.

The chain has TRBV5-6 and TRBJ1-4, with D possibly being TRBD1 (6 bases). Germline V gene sequence: CDR1 SGHDT, CDR2 YYEEEE. This CDR3 spans 14 amino acids. V dropped 3 bases and J dropped 11 bases, with 17 bases sitting between them. Written as DNA, the CDR3 is TGTGCCAGCAGCTCCGGTGGGGGGGCGAGGAAACTGTTTTTT. It encodes CASSSGGGARKLFF.

This clone was found once. The rearrangement links TRBV5-6 to TRBJ1-1; D perhaps matches TRBD1 (5 bases). Germline values: CDR1 SGHDT, CDR2 YYEEEE. Trimming left V 3 bases short and J 1 base short, with 22 bases between. The CDR3 is made up of 18 amino acids. For the CDR3, the DNA is TGTGCCAGCAGCTCCCTCTTGGAGGGGCCCTTCCGGAACACTGAAGCTTTCTTT. Protein: CASSSLLEGPFRNTEAFF.

The chain has TRBV6-5 and TRBJ1-2; TRBD1 is a possible D gene (6 bases). The germline V gene encodes CDR1 MNHEY and CDR2 SVGAGI. The CDR3 contains 13 residues. Deletions cut 7 bases from V and 8 bases from J, with 17 bases between. CDR3 bases: TGTGCCAGCACCCACCCGGGGGCGCAGGGCTACACCTTC. Translated: CASTHPGAQGYTF.

The chain recombines TRBV10-3 with TRBJ1-5, with a possible D match to TRBD1 (5 bases). Trimming cost V 5 bases and J 2 bases, with 10 bases left between them. CDR1 is ENHRY, CDR2 SYGVKD, per germline. The CDR3 spans 14 residues. This chain's CDR3 is CAISQGSRNQPQHF. The CDR3 DNA follows: TGTGCCATCAGTCAGGGTAGTCGCAATCAGCCCCAGCATTTT.

The sample holds one count of this clone. The CDR3 spells CASSGLAGGQDTQYF. The CDR3 coding sequence is TGTGCCAGCAGCGGACTAGCGGGGGGGCAGGATACGCAGTATTTT. The rearrangement links TRBV5-4 to TRBJ2-3; 15 bases are shared with TRBD2. Per germline, CDR1 SGHNT and CDR2 YYREEE (reference sequence). This CDR3 contains 15 residues. V lost 4 bases to trimming and J lost 6 bases; unmatched junction nucleotides: 3.

The CDR3 sequence is CASTSYRQWHEAFF. For the CDR3, the DNA is TGTGCCAGCACAAGTTACCGACAGTGGCATGAAGCTTTCTTT. This sequence joins TRBV28 and TRBJ1-1; possible D gene TRBD1, 5 bases. This CDR3 spans 14 amino acids. Germline V gene lookup returns CDR1 MDHEN and CDR2 SYDVKM. V was cut by 7 bases and J by 7 bases, with 19 bases left in between.

This rearrangement joins TRBV7-9 to TRBJ2-7; 11 bases align to TRBD2. The CDR3 sequence is 15 residues long. V was pared by 2 bases and J by 6 bases, with 6 bases of the junction left unmatched. Germline CDR1 reads SEHNR; CDR2 reads FQNEAQ (reference sequence). This chain's CDR3 is CASSLQGTSGAEQYF. In DNA, the CDR3 is TGTGCCAGCAGCTTACAAGGGACTAGCGGTGCCGAGCAGTACTTC.

The chain recombines TRBV7-8 with TRBJ1-2; 7 bases are shared with TRBD1. With 0 bases clipped from V and 8 bases from J, the junction kept 6 bases outside the gene matches. CDR1 SGHVS and CDR2 FQNEAQ come from the germline V gene. The CDR3 spans 14 residues. The DNA of the CDR3 is TGTGCCAGCAGCTTAGCTGTGACAGGGAGAGGCTACACCTTC. Its protein product is CASSLAVTGRGYTF.

This clone was seen a single time. This chain uses TRBV30 with TRBJ1-4, with TRBD1 matching 9 bases. Germline V gene data show CDR1 as GTSNPN and CDR2 as SVGIG (reference sequence). Losses at the gene ends were 0 bases for V and 0 bases for J; bases not matched to a gene: 2. CDR3 length equals 16 residues. CDR3 loop: CAWSVQGAPTNEKLFF. Written as DNA, the CDR3 is TGTGCCTGGAGTGTACAGGGGGCACCAACTAATGAAAAACTGTTTTTT.

The chain uses TRBV30 and TRBJ1-1, with 7 nucleotides matching TRBD1. Germline V gene sequence: CDR1 GTSNPN, CDR2 SVGIG (reference sequence). The V gene end was trimmed by 0 bases and the J gene end by 4 bases; junction bases not matched to a gene: 8. CDR3 length: 15 amino acids. CDR3 DNA: TGTGCCTGGAGTGTACCACAGGGGATAGGCACTGAAGCTTTCTTT. Translating it yields CAWSVPQGIGTEAFF.

V gene TRBV7-2 combines with J gene TRBJ1-5; 9 bases align to TRBD1. The CDR3 spans 16 residues. The V segment lost 1 base and the J segment 5 bases; nucleotides outside the gene matches: 6. Germline V gene lookup returns CDR1 SGHTA and CDR2 FQGNSA. CDR3 amino acids: CASSLGTGVLDQPQHF. The CDR3 region has the DNA TGTGCCAGCAGCTTAGGGACAGGGGTCCTCGATCAGCCCCAGCATTTT. Combining the CDR3 with reference TRBV7-2 and TRBJ1-5 gives the whole variable domain GAGVSQSPSNKVTEKGKDVELRCDPISGHTALYWYRQSLGQGLEFLIYFQGNSAPDKSGLPSDRFSAERTGGSVSTLTIQRTQQEDSAVYLCASSLGTGVLDQPQHFGDGTRLSIL.

This clone has just a few counts. J is TRBJ1-2 and V is TRBV4-1; D is ambiguous. This CDR3 comprises 13 residues. CDR1 and CDR2 from the germline V gene are MGHRA and YSYEKL. V was shortened by 0 bases and J by 4 bases, with 6 bases between the two germline ends. The CDR3 nucleotides are TGCGCCAGCAGCCAAGACGGTGGCTATGGCTACACCTTC. This codes for CASSQDGGYGYTF.

DNA of the CDR3: TGTGCCAGCAGCGTTAACAGGACGAACACTGAAGCTTTCTTT. Its translation is CASSVNRTNTEAFF. V usage is TRBV7-9 and J usage is TRBJ1-1; tentatively, D is TRBD1 (5 bases). The CDR3 contains 14 residues. V gave up 5 bases and J gave up 1 base, with 11 bases separating them. The germline V gene encodes CDR1 SEHNR and CDR2 FQNEAQ (reference sequence).

The chain joins TRBV2 to TRBJ1-2; D is possibly TRBD1 (6 bases). The CDR3 extends over 15 amino acids. Looked up from germline, CDR1 is SNHLY and CDR2 is FYNNEI. V was pared by 7 bases and J by 6 bases, with 21 bases between. This chain's CDR3 is CASTTLLGGLNGYTF. CDR3 in DNA: TGTGCCAGCACCACCCTGTTGGGGGGCCTAAATGGCTACACCTTC.